What follows are 26 T cell receptor beta chains derived from one specimen sequenced in a study of T cell responses to AZD1222 COVID-19 vaccine. Profiled with immunoSEQ multiplex PCR; TCRdb holds only in-frame clones, not every one. Seen here are 77,000 or so clones, approximately 92% observed once, and the top ten hold roughly 32%. The specimen was peripheral blood, collected on day 0 of AZD1222 vaccination. These receptors all stem from an adult in good health.

The chain links TRBV27 to TRBJ1-2; TRBD1 is a possible D gene (6 bases). Germline lookup yields CDR1 MNHEY and CDR2 SMNVEV (reference sequence). Trimming took off 4 bases at V and 0 bases at J, with 9 bases between the two ends. The CDR3 consists of 14 residues. Written as DNA, the CDR3 is TGTGCCAGCAGTTACAGGGCAGCTAACTATGGCTACACCTTC. This codes for CASSYRAANYGYTF.

The V and J genes are TRBV7-2 and TRBJ2-7; D may be TRBD1 (6 bases). Between the trimmed V and J ends, which lost 1 base and 1 base, there was a span of 11 bases. This CDR3 region has 15 residues. Germline values: CDR1 SGHTA, CDR2 FQGNSA. The CDR3 nucleotides are TGTGCCAGCAGCTTAGGTCAGGGGCCATCCTACGAGCAGTACTTC. Its protein product is CASSLGQGPSYEQYF. Combining the CDR3 with reference TRBV7-2 and TRBJ2-7 gives the whole variable domain GAGVSQSPSNKVTEKGKDVELRCDPISGHTALYWYRQSLGQGLEFLIYFQGNSAPDKSGLPSDRFSAERTGGSVSTLTIQRTQQEDSAVYLCASSLGQGPSYEQYFGPGTRLTVT.

The J gene is TRBJ2-7, the V gene TRBV5-1, with 14 bases matching TRBD2. Germline V CDR1 and CDR2: SGHRS, YFSETQ. The CDR3 loop spans 15 amino acids. Trimming took 0 bases from V and 5 from J; bases not matched to a gene: 1. The CDR3 bases are TGCGCCAGCAGCTTGGCGGGACTAGCGGGAGACGAGCAGTACTTC. Translated: CASSLAGLAGDEQYF.

The chain has TRBV5-1 and TRBJ2-7, with 7 bases aligning to TRBD2. The CDR3 loop spans 14 amino acids. The J segment lost 6 bases and the V segment lost 2 bases, leaving 8 bases of the junction unmatched. Germline V lookup: CDR1 SGHRS, CDR2 YFSETQ. CDR3 nucleotides: TGCGCCAGCAGCTTCTCCCGACTAGCCAGCGAGCAGTACTTC. Its protein product is CASSFSRLASEQYF.

The chain links TRBV2 to TRBJ2-1; possible D gene TRBD1, 5 bases. CDR3 length: 13 amino acids. The V gene lost 7 bases and the J gene lost 8 bases, with 15 bases spanning the gap. Per germline, CDR1 SNHLY and CDR2 FYNNEI. CDR3 in amino acids: CASTPTPRDEQFF. CDR3 in DNA: TGTGCCAGCACCCCTACGCCCAGGGATGAGCAGTTCTTC.

The chain uses TRBV7-2 and TRBJ2-7; D is unclear. The V and J ends lost 1 base and 0 bases respectively, with 10 bases between them. Germline-derived CDR1 and CDR2 are SGHTA and FQGNSA. CDR3 length: 15 residues. The CDR3 spells CASSLGQGLSYEQYF. The CDR3 DNA reads TGTGCCAGCAGCTTAGGGCAAGGGCTCTCCTACGAGCAGTACTTC.

The rearrangement uses TRBV29-1 and TRBJ1-1; 7 nucleotides match TRBD1. The germline V gene encodes CDR1 SQVTM and CDR2 ANQGSEA. V lost 4 bases and J lost 9; bases outside the gene matches: 8. The CDR3 loop spans 12 amino acids. In DNA form, the CDR3 reads TGCAGCGTTGCGACCGGACAGGACCAAGCTTTCTTT. This encodes CSVATGQDQAFF.

The chain links TRBV7-2 to TRBJ2-6; D remains ambiguous. Trimming stripped 2 bases from V and 2 bases from J, with 10 bases between. This CDR3 spans 16 amino acids. Germline loops: CDR1 SGHTA, CDR2 FQGNSA. The CDR3 DNA is TGTGCCAGCAGCTTATCTCGTGACCCTGGGGCCAACGTCCTGACTTTC. This sequence encodes CASSLSRDPGANVLTF.

A few counts support this clone. The V gene is TRBV7-2, the J gene TRBJ1-3; D may be TRBD1 (5 bases). The V gene's germline CDR1 is SGHTA and CDR2 FQGNSA. Trimming shortened V by 1 base and J by 4 bases, and 11 bases separated the two germline ends. This CDR3 has 15 amino acids. DNA of the CDR3: TGTGCCAGCAGCTTAGATCCAGGGTCGGGAAACACCATATATTTT. Its protein is CASSLDPGSGNTIYF.

The rearrangement uses TRBV24-1 and TRBJ2-1; TRBD2 matches 8 bases. This CDR3 has 14 amino acids. Trimming cost V 5 bases and J 7 bases; bases outside gene matches: 6. Germline V gene sequence: CDR1 KGHDR, CDR2 SFDVKD. CDR3 bases: TGTGCCACCAGTGCACCCGAGCGGGGGAATGAGCAGTTCTTC. Translated: CATSAPERGNEQFF.

V and J are TRBV10-3 and TRBJ1-2; a possible D gene is TRBD1 (5 bases). This CDR3 is built from 15 residues. Germline CDR1 reads ENHRY; CDR2 reads SYGVKD. Trimming pared 3 bases from V and 4 bases from J, leaving 15 bases between. Here the CDR3 DNA reads TGTGCCATCAGTGATACTACCCCGGACATCTATGGCTACACCTTC. Amino acids: CAISDTTPDIYGYTF.

The chain is built from TRBV19 and TRBJ1-1, with 9 bases identical to TRBD1. Germline CDR1 is LNHDA and CDR2 is SQIVND (reference sequence). The V and J ends lost 5 bases and 8 bases, in that order; junction bases with no gene match: 6. This CDR3 is built from 13 residues. CDR3 protein: CASSFGQGWEAFF. CDR3 coding DNA: TGTGCCAGTAGTTTCGGACAGGGGTGGGAAGCTTTCTTT.

CDR3 protein: CASIQRLLRYEQYF. The DNA of the CDR3 is TGTGCCAGCATCCAGCGTTTGCTGAGGTACGAGCAGTACTTC. The chain uses TRBV2 and TRBJ2-7; the D is unclear. This CDR3 has 14 residues. V was clipped by 7 bases and J by 4 bases, with 17 bases between them. CDR1 and CDR2 from the germline V gene are SNHLY and FYNNEI.

This clone turned up a few times. The chain recombines TRBV1 with TRBJ2-1. TRBV1 is designated a pseudogene. CDR3 length: 12 residues. In DNA form, the CDR3 reads TGCACCAGCAGCCAAGATTACAATGAGCAGTTCTTC. It codes for CTSSQDYNEQFF.

The chain combines TRBV6-5 with TRBJ2-3; D is unresolved. Per germline, CDR1 MNHEY and CDR2 SVGAGI. Deletions cut 6 bases from V and 0 bases from J, with 7 bases between. This CDR3 is built from 13 residues. CDR3: CASSTLSTDTQYF. As DNA, the CDR3 is TGTGCCAGCAGCACTTTAAGCACAGATACGCAGTATTTT.

The rearrangement uses TRBV20-1 and TRBJ2-3; D gene unclear. The V gene's germline CDR1 is DFQATT and CDR2 SNEGSKA (reference sequence). V dropped 3 bases and J dropped 6 bases, with 10 bases sitting between them. CDR3 length: 12 residues. CDR3 nucleotide sequence: TGCAGTGCTAGTGACGACTCGGATACGCAGTATTTT. It specifies CSASDDSDTQYF.

The gene calls are TRBV28 and TRBJ2-3, with D tentatively TRBD2 (7 bases). V dropped 7 bases and J dropped 0 bases, with 14 bases sitting between them. The CDR3 totals 15 residues. In germline, CDR1 is MDHEN, CDR2 SYDVKM. Here the CDR3 DNA reads TGTGCCAGCAACCGCGGGGGCGCCAGCACAGATACGCAGTATTTT. This codes for CASNRGGASTDTQYF.

This chain links TRBV12-2 with TRBJ2-5; the table's D call of TRBD2 was not tested on the DNA. TRBV12-2 counts as a pseudogene. The CDR3 runs to 13 residues. The DNA for the CDR3 is TGTGCAAGTCGCACCGCTGGAGTAGAGACCCAGTACTTC. Protein product: CASRTAGVETQYF.

The genes are TRBV5-1 and TRBJ2-3; 9 bases are shared with TRBD1. CDR1 and CDR2 from the germline V gene are SGHRS and YFSETQ. This CDR3 has 13 amino acids. J lost 6 bases, V lost 5 bases, and 4 bases had no gene match. The CDR3: CASSLTGGDTQYF. The CDR3 coding sequence is TGCGCCAGCAGTTTGACAGGGGGGGATACGCAGTATTTT. Using reference TRBV5-1 and TRBJ2-3 for the parts outside the CDR3, the full variable domain is KAGVTQTPRYLIKTRGQQVTLSCSPISGHRSVSWYQQTPGQGLQFLFEYFSETQRNKGNFPGRFSGRQFSNSRSEMNVSTLELGDSALYLCASSLTGGDTQYFGPGTRLTVL.

This clone has only one observation. V is TRBV14 and J is TRBJ1-2; D unresolved. Trimming removed 6 bases from V and 4 bases from J, with 15 bases in between. CDR1 and CDR2 from the germline V gene are SGHDN and FVKESK. There are 14 residues in the CDR3. CDR3 in DNA: TGTGCCAGCAGAAAAACAACAGAATTCTATGGCTACACCTTC. Residues: CASRKTTEFYGYTF.

The chain couples TRBV5-5 to TRBJ2-5, with D uncertain. Trimming removed 1 base at V and 1 base at J, with 11 bases between. Germline lookup yields CDR1 SGHKS and CDR2 YYEKEE (reference sequence). The CDR3 has 15 residues. The CDR3, as DNA: TGTGCCAGCAGCTTGTTGGTTTCGGTCCAAGAGACCCAGTACTTC. Translation: CASSLLVSVQETQYF.

This chain joins TRBV28 and TRBJ2-1, with D maybe TRBD1 (5 bases). This CDR3 has 13 residues. From germline, CDR1 is MDHEN and CDR2 SYDVKM. The ends were cut back, 5 bases at V and 4 bases at J, with 9 bases in the middle. CDR3: CASSPKGYNEQFF. The CDR3 DNA reads as TGTGCCAGCAGTCCAAAGGGGTACAATGAGCAGTTCTTC.

This clone was observed once. The rearrangement joins TRBV4-3 to TRBJ2-2; no firm D call. Germline V gives CDR1 LGHNA, CDR2 YSLEER. The CDR3 consists of 14 residues. V was cut by 5 bases and J by 5 bases, with 12 bases left in between. The CDR3 sequence is CASSTRPETGELFF. In DNA form, the CDR3 reads TGCGCCAGCAGCACCCGGCCCGAAACCGGGGAGCTGTTTTTT.

The chain is built from TRBV28 and TRBJ1-4; 7 bases are a match to TRBD1. Trimming took 5 bases from V and 3 from J; bases not matched to a gene: 6. The CDR3 has 15 residues. From germline, CDR1 is MDHEN and CDR2 SYDVKM. This CDR3 is CASSTGTAPNEKLFF. As DNA, the CDR3 is TGTGCCAGCAGTACTGGGACAGCGCCTAATGAAAAACTGTTTTTT.

This clone was counted once. The rearrangement links TRBV5-1 to TRBJ1-2; a possible D gene is TRBD1 (5 bases). In germline, CDR1 is SGHRS, CDR2 YFSETQ. The CDR3 totals 14 residues. The V gene lost 0 bases and the J gene lost 8 bases, with 14 bases spanning the gap. This chain's CDR3 is CASSLDRPEGGYTF. DNA of the CDR3: TGCGCCAGCAGCTTGGACAGGCCAGAGGGGGGCTACACCTTC.

The V and J genes are TRBV7-2 and TRBJ2-3; TRBD2 matches 8 bases. Looked up from germline, CDR1 is SGHTA and CDR2 is FQGNSA. Germline trimming cut 4 bases from V and 5 bases from J; bases unmatched to any gene: 11. CDR3 length: 16 residues. This chain's CDR3 is CASSYLLAVQRDTQYF. Written as DNA, the CDR3 is TGTGCCAGCAGCTATCTACTAGCGGTCCAACGAGATACGCAGTATTTT.